Sequencing of this T cell receptor (beta chain) was carried out in a study of a mutant IDH1 vaccine in newly diagnosed glioma. Method: immunoSEQ multiplex PCR; TCRdb's copy keeps in-frame clones and lacks some. This sample has approximately 110,000 clones; almost 90% occur once, and the top ten carry 0.5% to 0.65%. Time point indicated: week 11, during vaccination. It was 300 ug of mutant IDH1 20-mer peptide that made up each vaccine dose, given with topical imiquimod. The CDR3 totals 13 residues. V was cut by 1 base and J by 3 bases, with 7 bases left in between. Per germline, CDR1 LNHNV and CDR2 YYDKDF (reference sequence). Remarks on this clone: Its antigen is currently unknown.

This receptor was identified in a woman between 50 and 59 years old with glioma. The source was PBMCs, collected from a glioma patient whose treatment included an IDH1 peptide vaccine. The rearrangement joins TRBV15 to TRBJ2-7; D ambiguous. The CDR3 bases are TGTGCCACCAGCAGAGCGGACGACTACGAGCAGTACTTC. Translating gives CATSRADDYEQYF.